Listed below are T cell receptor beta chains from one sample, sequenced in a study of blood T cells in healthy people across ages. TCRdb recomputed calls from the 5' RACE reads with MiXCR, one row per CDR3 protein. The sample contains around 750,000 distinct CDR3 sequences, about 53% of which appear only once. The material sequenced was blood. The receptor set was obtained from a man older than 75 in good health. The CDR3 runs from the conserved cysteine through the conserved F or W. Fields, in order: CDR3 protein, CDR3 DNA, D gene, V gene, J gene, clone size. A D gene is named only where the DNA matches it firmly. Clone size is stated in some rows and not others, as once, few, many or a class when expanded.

cdr3_aa: CASSKGTTGETQYF; cdr3_nt: TGTGCCAGCAGCAAGGGGACCACGGGGGAGACCCAGTACTTC; d_call: -; v_call: TRBV7-2; j_call: TRBJ2-5; clone_size: few
cdr3_aa: CASSSGQTRRDYTF; cdr3_nt: TGTGCCAGCAGTTCGGGACAGACCCGGCGTGACTACACCTTC; d_call: TRBD1; v_call: TRBV6-5; j_call: TRBJ1-2; clone_size: -
cdr3_aa: CASSGTTKNIQYF; cdr3_nt: TGTGCCAGCAGCGGGACGACCAAAAACATTCAGTACTTC; d_call: -; v_call: TRBV5-5; j_call: TRBJ2-4; clone_size: -
cdr3_aa: CATSVGTGIETQYF; cdr3_nt: TGTGCCACCAGTGTGGGGACAGGGATTGAGACCCAGTACTTC; d_call: TRBD1; v_call: TRBV24-1; j_call: TRBJ2-5; clone_size: -
cdr3_aa: CASSKTGLPYEQYF; cdr3_nt: TGTGCCAGCAGTAAAACAGGGTTACCCTACGAGCAGTACTTC; d_call: -; v_call: TRBV28; j_call: TRBJ2-7; clone_size: few
cdr3_aa: CASRATGTGNTIYF; cdr3_nt: TGTGCCAGCAGAGCCACAGGGACGGGAAACACCATATATTTT; d_call: -; v_call: TRBV2; j_call: TRBJ1-3; clone_size: once
cdr3_aa: CASSHGTSRTDIQYF; cdr3_nt: TGTGCCAGTAGCCACGGGACTTCTCGAACAGACATTCAGTACTTC; d_call: -; v_call: TRBV19; j_call: TRBJ2-4; clone_size: -
cdr3_aa: CATSDFGSGRSYNEQFF; cdr3_nt: TGTGCCACCAGTGATTTTGGTAGCGGGAGATCCTACAATGAGCAGTTCTTC; d_call: TRBD2; v_call: TRBV24-1; j_call: TRBJ2-1; clone_size: few
cdr3_aa: CSARERDGGYTF; cdr3_nt: TGCAGTGCTAGAGAGAGGGACGGTGGCTACACCTTC; d_call: -; v_call: TRBV20-1; j_call: TRBJ1-2; clone_size: -
cdr3_aa: CSVLFLAYGYTF; cdr3_nt: TGCAGCGTTCTTTTCCTAGCCTATGGCTACACCTTC; d_call: -; v_call: TRBV29-1; j_call: TRBJ1-2; clone_size: few
cdr3_aa: CASSLERGPGEKLFF; cdr3_nt: TGTGCCAGCAGCCTAGAAAGGGGGCCGGGTGAAAAACTGTTTTTT; d_call: TRBD1; v_call: TRBV11-2; j_call: TRBJ1-4; clone_size: -
cdr3_aa: CASSYSGNEQFF; cdr3_nt: TGTGCCAGCAGTTACTCGGGCAATGAGCAGTTCTTC; d_call: -; v_call: TRBV6-5; j_call: TRBJ2-1; clone_size: -
cdr3_aa: CASSRLYSFREQYF; cdr3_nt: TGTGCCAGCAGTCGACTCTATTCTTTTCGCGAGCAGTACTTC; d_call: -; v_call: TRBV28; j_call: TRBJ2-7; clone_size: once
cdr3_aa: CASSLSPGDTQYF; cdr3_nt: TGCGCCAGCAGCTTAAGTCCTGGAGATACGCAGTATTTT; d_call: -; v_call: TRBV5-1; j_call: TRBJ2-3; clone_size: -
cdr3_aa: CASSVVPQGSGELFF; cdr3_nt: TGTGCCAGCAGCGTGGTTCCACAGGGATCCGGGGAGCTGTTTTTT; d_call: -; v_call: TRBV9; j_call: TRBJ2-2; clone_size: -
cdr3_aa: CASSLLGGWVNSPLHF; cdr3_nt: TGTGCCAGCAGTTTATTGGGGGGGTGGGTCAATTCACCCCTCCACTTT; d_call: -; v_call: TRBV27; j_call: TRBJ1-6; clone_size: -
cdr3_aa: CAWRKIRQGVEQYF; cdr3_nt: TGTGCCTGGAGAAAAATTCGACAGGGAGTCGAGCAGTACTTC; d_call: TRBD1; v_call: TRBV30; j_call: TRBJ2-7; clone_size: few
cdr3_aa: CASSSRRVPPYEQYF; cdr3_nt: TGTGCCAGCAGTTCCCGCAGGGTACCTCCCTACGAGCAGTACTTC; d_call: -; v_call: TRBV28; j_call: TRBJ2-7; clone_size: -
cdr3_aa: CASSEASPRRRGGKKHRYAYF; cdr3_nt: TGTGCCAGCAGTGAAGCGAGCCCGCGGCGTCGGGGGGGGAAAAAGCACAGATACGCGTATTTT; d_call: TRBD2; v_call: TRBV6-1; j_call: TRBJ2-3; clone_size: -
cdr3_aa: CATGGLATQYF; cdr3_nt: TGTGCCACCGGGGGACTAGCTACGCAGTATTTT; d_call: TRBD2; v_call: TRBV6-5; j_call: TRBJ2-3; clone_size: -
cdr3_aa: CASSPKAPNSGANVLTF; cdr3_nt: TGTGCCAGCTCACCAAAGGCCCCAAACTCTGGGGCCAACGTCCTGACTTTC; d_call: -; v_call: TRBV18; j_call: TRBJ2-6; clone_size: few
cdr3_aa: CSASRQANYGYTF; cdr3_nt: TGCAGTGCTAGCCGACAGGCTAACTATGGCTACACCTTC; d_call: -; v_call: TRBV20-1; j_call: TRBJ1-2; clone_size: many
cdr3_aa: CASSLVASGSWAEQYF; cdr3_nt: TGCGCCAGCAGCTTGGTGGCTAGCGGGAGTTGGGCCGAGCAGTACTTC; d_call: TRBD2; v_call: TRBV5-1; j_call: TRBJ2-7; clone_size: -
cdr3_aa: CSARPGFGQETQYF; cdr3_nt: TGCAGTGCGAGACCAGGGTTCGGTCAAGAGACCCAGTACTTC; d_call: -; v_call: TRBV20-1; j_call: TRBJ2-5; clone_size: few
cdr3_aa: CASSRRGDTEAFF; cdr3_nt: TGTGCCAGCAGTCGCAGGGGGGACACTGAAGCTTTCTTT; d_call: TRBD1; v_call: TRBV25-1; j_call: TRBJ1-1; clone_size: -
cdr3_aa: CASSVWTTTQYF; cdr3_nt: TGTGCCAGCAGTGTGTGGACTACGACGCAGTATTTT; d_call: -; v_call: TRBV12-3/TRBV12-4; j_call: TRBJ2-3; clone_size: -
cdr3_aa: CASLVQFNEQYF; cdr3_nt: TGTGCCAGCCTCGTACAGTTCAATGAGCAGTACTTC; d_call: -; v_call: TRBV7-9; j_call: TRBJ2-7; clone_size: -
cdr3_aa: CASRQSGSYEQYF; cdr3_nt: TGTGCCAGCCGCCAATCGGGGTCCTACGAGCAGTACTTC; d_call: -; v_call: TRBV27; j_call: TRBJ2-7; clone_size: few
cdr3_aa: CASSARDFQETQYF; cdr3_nt: TGTGCCAGCAGTGCCCGGGACTTCCAAGAGACCCAGTACTTC; d_call: -; v_call: TRBV28; j_call: TRBJ2-5; clone_size: -
cdr3_aa: CASSAKRRDQYF; cdr3_nt: TGTGCCAGCAGTGCCAAAAGGAGGGACCAGTACTTC; d_call: -; v_call: TRBV2; j_call: TRBJ2-7; clone_size: -
cdr3_aa: CATQGLRTDTQYF; cdr3_nt: TGTGCCACCCAGGGGTTACGCACAGATACGCAGTATTTT; d_call: -; v_call: TRBV24-1; j_call: TRBJ2-3; clone_size: few